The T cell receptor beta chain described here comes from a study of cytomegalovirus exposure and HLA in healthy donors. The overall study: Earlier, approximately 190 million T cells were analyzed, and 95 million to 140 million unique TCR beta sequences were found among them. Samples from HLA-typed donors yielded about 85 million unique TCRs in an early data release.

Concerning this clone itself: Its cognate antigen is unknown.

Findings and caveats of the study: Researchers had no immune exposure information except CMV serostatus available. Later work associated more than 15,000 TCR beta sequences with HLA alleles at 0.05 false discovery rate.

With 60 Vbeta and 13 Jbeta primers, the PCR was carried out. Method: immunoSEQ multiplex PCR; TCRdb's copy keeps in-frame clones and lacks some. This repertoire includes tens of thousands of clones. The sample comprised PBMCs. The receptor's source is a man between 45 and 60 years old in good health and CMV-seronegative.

CDR3 sequence: CASSQGTSVNTGELFF. The CDR3 DNA follows: TGCGCCAGCAGCCAAGGGACTAGCGTTAACACCGGGGAGCTGTTTTTT. The chain has TRBV5-1 and TRBJ2-2, with TRBD2 matching 10 bases. Per germline, CDR1 SGHRS and CDR2 YFSETQ. The CDR3 contains 16 residues. J was trimmed by 2 bases and V by 4 bases; bases with no gene match: 5.